This TCR beta chain comes out of a study of T cell repertoires in cytomegalovirus infection. A word on this clonotype: Antigen: not known.

Findings and caveats of the study: The study found HLA-C-restricted CMV-specific TCR beta clonotypes dominating the ex vivo response.

The CDR3 has 16 amino acids. Germline V CDR1 and CDR2: SEHNR, FQNEAQ (reference sequence). After removal of 5 bases from V and 8 bases from J, the junction contained 14 bases not matched to a gene. A single record per CDR3 protein comes from TCRdb applying MiXCR to the reads. The sample has approximately 250,000 distinct CDR3 sequences; over 20% are singletons. The sequencing sample was made of CD8+ T cells from PBMCs. This TCR derives from a human donor in good health (CMV status not recorded). Some clones in this sample may be carry-over from other donors' samples. V gene TRBV7-9 combines with J gene TRBJ1-4; 7 positions match TRBD1. For the CDR3, the DNA is TGTGCCAGCAGCCCAACTCAGACAGGGATAGGGGAAAAACTGTTTTTT. It is translated as CASSPTQTGIGEKLFF.